This T cell receptor beta chain appears in the sequencing data of a study of blood T cell repertoires in COVID-19. Study at large: COVID-19 samples, acute and convalescent, were from the United States, Italy and Spain. Sources were T cells, B-cell-depleted T cells, or PBMCs; the material itself was cDNA or gDNA.

The authors' processing: Reference gene primer amplification yielded estimated nucleated cell counts. Repertoires were generated with immunoSEQ multiplex PCR, while TCRdb's copy carries only in-frame clones and drops some. V and J calls and clone size are given by that table; D and trimming were obtained from the DNA. Seen here are 110,000 to 150,000 clones, about 86% observed once, and the top ten hold over 8%. The V and J ends lost 10 bases and 2 bases respectively, with 15 bases between them. CDR3 length equals 13 residues. Germline V gene data show CDR1 as WNHNN and CDR2 as SYGVQD (reference sequence).

The sequence was obtained from a human donor in a cohort sampled during active COVID-19. Source material: peripheral blood. The rearrangement joins TRBV10-1 to TRBJ2-7; the D gene is possibly TRBD1 (6 bases). As DNA, the CDR3 is TGCGCCACCAACGTTCGACAGGCCTACGAGCAGTACTTC. Amino acids: CATNVRQAYEQYF.